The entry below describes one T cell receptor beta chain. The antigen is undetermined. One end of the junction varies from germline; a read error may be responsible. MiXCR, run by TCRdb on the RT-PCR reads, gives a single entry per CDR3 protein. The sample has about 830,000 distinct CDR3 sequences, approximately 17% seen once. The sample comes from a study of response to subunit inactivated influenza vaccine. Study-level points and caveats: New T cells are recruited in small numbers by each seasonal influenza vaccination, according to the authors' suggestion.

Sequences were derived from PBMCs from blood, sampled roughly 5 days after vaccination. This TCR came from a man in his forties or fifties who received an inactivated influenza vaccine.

The chain's CDR3 is CASSSGLIAGVFF. The CDR3 coding sequence is TGTGCCAGCAGTTCCGGACTTATAGCGGGAGTTTTCTTC. The gene calls are TRBV25-1 and TRBJ2-5; 9 nucleotides match TRBD2. This CDR3 region has 13 residues. Germline V gene sequence: CDR1 MGHDK, CDR2 SYGVNS.